This is a list of T cell receptor beta chains from one sample in a study of PD-1 blockade in classical Hodgkin lymphoma. The table came from immunoSEQ multiplex PCR; TCRdb's copy has only in-frame clones and leaves some out. The sample shows tens of thousands of clones, about nine tenths of them seen only once. This material consisted of peripheral blood mononuclear cells (PBMCs), taken before the fourth cycle of nivolumab. The receptors stem from a human donor with classical Hodgkin lymphoma. CDR3s include the opening cysteine and the closing phenylalanine or tryptophan. The D gene is left open where the match is weak. The listing skips clone size in some rows; elsewhere it reads once, few, many or a size class.

j_call clone_size v_call d_call cdr3_nt cdr3_aa
TRBJ1-6 NA TRBV6-9 NA TGTGCCAGCAGTCGGGACGGAAATTCACCCCTCCACTTT CASSRDGNSPLHF
TRBJ1-5 NA TRBV28 NA TGTGCCAGCAGCCTCCTGTTGGGTAGCAATCAGCCCCAGCATTTT CASSLLLGSNQPQHF
TRBJ2-7 NA TRBV19 NA TGTGCCAGTAGGGGCAGGTCCTACGAGCAGTACTTC CASRGRSYEQYF
TRBJ1-2 NA TRBV5-1 TRBD1 TGCGCCAGCAGCACCGTGACAGGGACTAACTATGGCTACACCTTC CASSTVTGTNYGYTF
TRBJ1-1 NA TRBV13 NA TGTGCCAGCAGCTTAATGGCTCTTGAGGACACTGAAGCTTTCTTT CASSLMALEDTEAFF
TRBJ1-1 NA TRBV6-5 TRBD1 TGTGCCAGCAGTCAGGGACAGGGAGGCACTGAAGCTTTCTTT CASSQGQGGTEAFF
TRBJ2-4 NA TRBV6-7 TRBD2 TGTGCCAGCAGTTACCCAAAGCGGGGAGCCAAAAACATTCAGTACTTC CASSYPKRGAKNIQYF
TRBJ1-2 NA TRBV5-6 NA TGTGCCAGCAGCTTGATTGGGGCGAGCGGCTACACCTTC CASSLIGASGYTF
TRBJ1-2 NA TRBV5-1 TRBD1 TGCGCCAGCAGCTTGGGACCGGACAGGGCTAACTATGGCTACACCTTC CASSLGPDRANYGYTF
TRBJ1-2 NA TRBV9 NA TGTGCCAGCAGCCGTCAGGAGAACTTTAACTATGGCTACACCTTC CASSRQENFNYGYTF
TRBJ2-3 NA TRBV6-5 TRBD2 TGTGCCAGCAGTTTAGCGGGGGGCCCAGATACGCAGTATTTT CASSLAGGPDTQYF
TRBJ2-1 NA TRBV2 NA TGTGCCAGCACTGTAGGCGGGGGCGACTACAATGAGCAGTTCTTC CASTVGGGDYNEQFF
TRBJ2-7 NA TRBV5-8 NA TGTGCCAGCAGCTGGGGCGGAGACTACGAGCAGTACTTC CASSWGGDYEQYF
TRBJ1-2 NA TRBV9 NA TGTGCCAGCAGCGTAGCCCCGGGGGATGGCTACACCTTC CASSVAPGDGYTF
TRBJ1-3 NA TRBV7-8 NA TGTGCCAGCAGCTTACAGACCACTGGAAACACCATATATTTT CASSLQTTGNTIYF
TRBJ1-2 NA TRBV6-5 NA TGTGCCAGCAGTTCCCTCTATGGCTACACCTTC CASSSLYGYTF
TRBJ2-1 NA TRBV6-4 NA TGTGCCAGCAGTGTCCGACAGAACAATGAGCAGTTCTTC CASSVRQNNEQFF
TRBJ1-2 NA TRBV6-5 TRBD1 TGTGCCAGCAGTTACTCGGGACAGGGGGTCTATGGCTACACCTTC CASSYSGQGVYGYTF
TRBJ1-5 once TRBV21-1 NA TGTGCCAGCAGCAAACCGAGGGTGGTCGCGGGGCCCCATAATCAGCCCCAGCATTTT CASSKPRVVAGPHNQPQHF
TRBJ1-5 NA TRBV28 NA TGTGCCAGCAAGAGCCTTAGCAATCAGCCCCAGCATTTT CASKSLSNQPQHF
TRBJ1-2 NA TRBV9 NA TGTGCCAGCAGTCCTAGAGCGACGTTCGTAGTTAACTATGGCTACACCTTC CASSPRATFVVNYGYTF
TRBJ1-5 few TRBV28 NA TGTGCCAGTAGGTCCGCAGGGAGTAGCAATCAGCCCCAGCATTTT CASRSAGSSNQPQHF
TRBJ1-1 NA TRBV6-5 NA TGTGCCAGCAGTTACAGGGGCAGCGTCACTGAAGCTTTCTTT CASSYRGSVTEAFF
TRBJ1-5 NA TRBV5-6 NA TGTGCCAGCAGCTTGGGTGCAGGGTATAGCAATCAGCCCCAGCATTTT CASSLGAGYSNQPQHF
TRBJ2-7 few TRBV5-6 NA TGTGCCAGCAGCGCGGACCGAACCTACGAGCAGTACTTC CASSADRTYEQYF
TRBJ1-1 few TRBV18 NA TGTGCCAGCTCACCTCGGACAAGAATGAACACTGAAGCTTTCTTT CASSPRTRMNTEAFF
TRBJ2-1 NA TRBV9 NA TGTGCCAGCAGCTCGATTAGCCTTTCCTACAATGAGCAGTTCTTC CASSSISLSYNEQFF
TRBJ2-7 NA TRBV28 NA TGTGCCAGCAGAAGAGAGGGGTACGACGAGCAGTACTTC CASRREGYDEQYF
TRBJ2-5 NA TRBV6-4 TRBD2 TGTGCCAGCAGTGACCCCCAGCGGGGGGCCCAAGAGACCCAGTACTTC CASSDPQRGAQETQYF
TRBJ2-7 NA TRBV4-1 NA TGCGCCAGCAGCCAAGGACGCCAGGGATATTACGAGCAGTACTTC CASSQGRQGYYEQYF
TRBJ2-7 NA TRBV7-2 NA TGTGCCAGCAGCTTAGCAGGGGCCGTGTACGAGCAGTACTTC CASSLAGAVYEQYF